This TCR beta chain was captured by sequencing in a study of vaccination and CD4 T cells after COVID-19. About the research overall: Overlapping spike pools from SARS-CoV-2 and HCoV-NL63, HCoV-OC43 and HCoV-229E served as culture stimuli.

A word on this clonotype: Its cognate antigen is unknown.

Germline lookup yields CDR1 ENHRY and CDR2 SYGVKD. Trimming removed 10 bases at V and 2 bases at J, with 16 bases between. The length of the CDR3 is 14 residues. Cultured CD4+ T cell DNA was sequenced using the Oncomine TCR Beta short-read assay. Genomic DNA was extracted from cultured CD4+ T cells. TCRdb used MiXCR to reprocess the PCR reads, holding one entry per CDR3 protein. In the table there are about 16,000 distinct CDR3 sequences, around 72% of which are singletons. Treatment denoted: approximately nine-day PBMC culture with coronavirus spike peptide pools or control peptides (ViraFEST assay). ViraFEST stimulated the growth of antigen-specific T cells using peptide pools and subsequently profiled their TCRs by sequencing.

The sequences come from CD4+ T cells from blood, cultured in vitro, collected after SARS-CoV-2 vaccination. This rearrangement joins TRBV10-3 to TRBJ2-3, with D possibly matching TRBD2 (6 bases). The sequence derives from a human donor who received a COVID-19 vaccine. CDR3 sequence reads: CASAGGELTDTQYF. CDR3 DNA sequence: TGTGCCAGCGCCGGGGGAGAGCTCACAGATACGCAGTATTTT.